This record concerns one T cell receptor (beta chain) sequence. What it binds is unknown. Time point in this sample: cycle 4 day 1 (C4D1), after 6 weeks of nivolumab. In every patient, relapse followed autologous stem cell transplantation, while exposure to brentuximab vedotin differed. Using immunoSEQ multiplex PCR, the repertoire was profiled, and TCRdb retains in-frame clones only, with some absent. The sample records 90,000 to 100,000 clones, over 75% being singletons. The data are from a study of PD-1 blockade in classical Hodgkin lymphoma. Germline CDR1 and CDR2: MNHEY and SVGAGI. This CDR3 has 16 amino acids. V lost 4 bases to trimming and J lost 6 bases; unmatched junction nucleotides: 11. Study-wide findings and caveats: At C4D1, TCR diversity had climbed significantly for CD4+ cells, though not for CD8+ cells. Complete responders showed a baseline diversity that resembled the diversity of newly diagnosed patients. Still unresolved is the cause of the repertoire differences, which may be disease activity or prior therapy.

The sequenced sample was peripheral blood mononuclear cells (PBMCs), obtained before the fourth cycle of nivolumab. This sequence joins TRBV6-5 and TRBJ2-7; 11 bases align to TRBD1. The TCR sequence derives from a human donor with classical Hodgkin lymphoma. CDR3 in amino acids: CASSFDPGTGGGEQYF. For the CDR3, the DNA is TGTGCCAGCAGTTTCGACCCCGGGACAGGGGGGGGCGAGCAGTACTTC.